This is a list of T cell receptor beta chains from one sample in a study of OX40 agonist ivuxolimab in advanced cancers. Here immunoSEQ multiplex PCR was the method, and the copy in TCRdb shows in-frame clones only, minus some. The table has about 88,000 clones, 85% seen once. The sequencing here drew on CD4+ or CD8+ T cells sorted from blood, taken in a trial of the OX40 agonist ivuxolimab. Source of these receptors: an adult with an advanced solid tumor such as melanoma, head and neck, liver or kidney cancer. Both conserved end residues are part of each CDR3. A D gene is named only where the DNA matches it firmly. Size tells how often a clone was seen (once, few, many) or the class of an expanded clone, and some rows leave it out.

v_gene	j_gene	d_gene	abundance	CDR3nt	CDR3aa
TRBV7-3	TRBJ1-1	.	.	TGTGCCAGCAGTCTCATGGTTAGTAACACTGAAGCTTTCTTT	CASSLMVSNTEAFF
TRBV10-3	TRBJ2-5	.	once	TGTGCCAACTCCAACAGGGTAGGGGAGACCCAGTACTTC	CANSNRVGETQYF
TRBV11-2	TRBJ1-2	.	.	TGTGCCAGCAGCTTTGAGGGCTATGGCTACACCTTC	CASSFEGYGYTF
TRBV5-6	TRBJ2-3	.	.	TGTGCCAGCAGCTTGGCCGCGGGTATCACAGATACGCAGTATTTT	CASSLAAGITDTQYF
TRBV5-8	TRBJ1-2	.	.	TGTGCCAGCAGCTACGGGGGCGCCGGCTATGGCTACACCTTC	CASSYGGAGYGYTF
TRBV29-1	TRBJ2-7	.	.	TGCAGCGTCGCGGGACAGCCGATTTACGAGCAGTACTTC	CSVAGQPIYEQYF
TRBV27	TRBJ2-3	.	few	TGTGCCAGCAGTTCCCCTGCCCGGCAGGCCGCAGATACGCAGTATTTT	CASSSPARQAADTQYF
TRBV29-1	TRBJ2-1	.	few	TGCAGCGTTGGTTCGATTCAGTGGAATCCACATGAGCAGTTCTTC	CSVGSIQWNPHEQFF
TRBV5-1	TRBJ1-5	TRBD1	.	TGCGCCAGCAGCGTCGGGACAGAATGGAACAATCAGCCCCAGCATTTT	CASSVGTEWNNQPQHF
TRBV5-4	TRBJ1-6	TRBD1	.	TGTGCCAGCAGCCCCGACAGGGTATCCTATAATTCACCCCTCCACTTT	CASSPDRVSYNSPLHF
TRBV5-5	TRBJ2-2	TRBD2	.	TGTGCCAGCAGCTGGAGCGCCGGGGGGACCACCGGGGAGCTGTTTTTT	CASSWSAGGTTGELFF
TRBV6-5	TRBJ1-1	.	.	TGTGCCAGTCTCTCCTCGTGGGGGGCGGTGGATGCTTTCTTT	CASLSSWGAVDAFF
TRBV7-6	TRBJ1-3	.	.	TGTGCCAGCAGCTTAGTCTTTTCTGGAAACACCATATATTTT	CASSLVFSGNTIYF
TRBV5-1	TRBJ2-2	TRBD2	.	TGCGCCAGCAGCTCGGGACTAGCGGGAGGGCCGGGGAACACCGGGGAGCTGTTTTTT	CASSSGLAGGPGNTGELFF